This TCR beta chain originates from a study of response to subunit inactivated influenza vaccine. General study points: Only a handful of new T cells, the authors suggested, are recruited with each seasonal influenza vaccination.

Via MiXCR, TCRdb re-called the RT-PCR reads, giving one row per CDR3 protein. Of 300,000 to 350,000 distinct CDR3 sequences in the sample, 21% were seen once. This clonotype was seen a few times. Its antigen is still unknown. CDR1 and CDR2 from the germline V gene are SQVTM and ANQGSEA. The germline V and J ends were trimmed by 5 bases and 0 bases, with 13 bases remaining between them. The CDR3 length is 14 residues. The rearrangement joins TRBV29-1 to TRBJ1-1; D may be TRBD1 (5 bases). The specimen comprised PBMCs from blood, sampled less than 22 months after vaccination. The TCR was taken from a man between 50 and 70 years old who received an inactivated influenza vaccine. DNA for the CDR3: TGCAGCGTTCCTCACGGGGGGGTGAACACTGAAGCTTTCTTT. As protein: CSVPHGGVNTEAFF.